Listed here are 31 T cell receptor beta chains from one sample, sequenced in a study of T cell repertoires in cytomegalovirus infection (dated by TCRdb to the late 2010s). Reads for this sample came from an Illumina HiSeq 1500. TCRdb reran the public reads through fastp at Q25 and MiXCR, keeping productive beta chains. Rows matching on CDR3 protein sequence are summarized as one entry with the most common DNA and genes. A total of fewer than 250,000 distinct CDR3 sequences appear in this sample, around an eighth of them only once. 1.5% to 2% of the sample is taken by the ten largest. The sequenced sample was PBMCs. All receptors derive from a human donor in good health (CMV status not recorded). Some clones in this sample may be carry-over from other donors' samples.

This clonotype was seen at least ten times. The chain carries TRBV7-2 and TRBJ2-6; 9 bases map to TRBD2. The CDR3 length is 17 residues. The V and J ends lost 2 bases and 2 bases, in that order; junction bases with no gene match: 4. Per germline, CDR1 SGHTA and CDR2 FQGNSA. CDR3 nucleotide sequence: TGTGCCAGCAGCTTAACCGGGACTAGCCCTGGGGCCAACGTCCTGACTTTC. It encodes CASSLTGTSPGANVLTF.

The sample holds a few counts of this clonotype. V usage is TRBV2 and J usage is TRBJ2-2; 12 bases align to TRBD2. The CDR3 spans 15 residues. Trimming cost V 7 bases and J 6 bases; bases outside gene matches: 6. Germline V gives CDR1 SNHLY, CDR2 FYNNEI. CDR3 protein: CASNLLAGGPGELFF. The DNA of the CDR3 is TGTGCCAGCAACCTCCTAGCGGGAGGGCCCGGGGAGCTGTTTTTT.

The chain links TRBV29-1 to TRBJ2-2; no clear D. This CDR3 spans 13 amino acids. In germline, CDR1 is SQVTM, CDR2 ANQGSEA. The germline V and J ends were trimmed by 1 base and 1 base, with 4 bases remaining between them. This CDR3 is CSVEGQNTGELFF. The CDR3 nucleotides are TGCAGCGTTGAAGGGCAGAACACCGGGGAGCTGTTTTTT.

This clonotype was observed a few times. For the CDR3, the DNA is TGTGCCAGCACGATCGACAGGGGAAACAATGAGCAGTTCTTC. Translating it yields CASTIDRGNNEQFF. The chain has TRBV6-2 or TRBV6-3 and TRBJ2-1; 8 nucleotides align to TRBD1. CDR1 MNHEY and CDR2 SVGEGT come from the germline V gene. This CDR3 contains 14 residues. V trimming: 7 bases; J trimming: 5 bases; junction bases outside the gene matches: 7.

This clonotype was observed at least ten times. The genes are TRBV11-3 and TRBJ2-3; 10 bases match TRBD1. Unmatched junction bases numbered 7, after V lost 2 bases and J lost 2 bases. The germline V gene encodes CDR1 SGHNT and CDR2 YENEEA. CDR3 length: 17 amino acids. CDR3: CASSLTTGGWTTDTQYF. As DNA, the CDR3 is TGTGCCAGCAGCTTAACGACAGGGGGCTGGACCACAGATACGCAGTATTTT.

Many counts were recorded for this clonotype. The chain employs TRBV7-2 and TRBJ1-3; no firm D call. Germline loops: CDR1 SGHTA, CDR2 FQGNSA. This CDR3 is built from 14 residues. Trimming pared 4 bases from V and 3 bases from J, leaving 10 bases between. The CDR3: CASSSPGGGNTIYF. CDR3 DNA sequence: TGTGCCAGCAGCTCCCCGGGAGGTGGAAACACCATATATTTT.

The CDR3 here is CASSVGGAGGPQETQYF. CDR3 sequence (DNA): TGTGCCAGCAGCGTCGGGGGAGCGGGGGGGCCCCAAGAGACCCAGTACTTC. The chain uses TRBV9 and TRBJ2-5, with 10 nucleotides matching TRBD2. The CDR3 runs 17 residues. CDR1 is SGDLS and CDR2 is YYNGEE in the germline V gene. The J segment lost 1 base and the V segment lost 2 bases, leaving 8 bases of the junction unmatched.

This clonotype was counted between two and nine times. The chain carries TRBV12-3 or TRBV12-4 and TRBJ2-7; no reliable D call. V was shortened by 7 bases and J by 0 bases, with 13 bases between the two germline ends. This CDR3 comprises 14 residues. The CDR3 sequence is CASTPGVSSYEQYF. The CDR3 DNA reads as TGTGCCAGCACCCCTGGGGTCAGCTCCTACGAGCAGTACTTC.

This clonotype occurred many times. The chain joins TRBV28 to TRBJ1-5; the D is unclear. The CDR3 has 12 amino acids. V gave up 9 bases and J gave up 4 bases, with 10 bases separating them. The V gene's germline CDR1 is MDHEN and CDR2 SYDVKM. CDR3 in DNA: TGTGCCAGTACGGATACAAATCAGCCCCAGCATTTT. Translation: CASTDTNQPQHF.

The chain recombines TRBV5-1 with TRBJ2-3; D might be TRBD1 or TRBD2, each matching 5 bases. Deletions cut 4 bases from V and 4 bases from J, with 16 bases between. The CDR3 runs to 15 residues. In germline, CDR1 is SGHRS, CDR2 YFSETQ. The CDR3 is CASSNGARDPDTQYF. The DNA for the CDR3 is TGCGCCAGCAGCAATGGGGCCAGGGACCCAGATACGCAGTATTTT.

This clonotype was picked up many times. The V call is TRBV29-1, the J call TRBJ2-7; the D gene is possibly TRBD2 (6 bases). V shed 2 bases and J shed 0 bases, with 17 bases lying between them. The CDR3 sequence is 16 residues long. CDR1 SQVTM and CDR2 ANQGSEA come from the germline V gene. This CDR3 reads CSVEISSWGDSYEQYF. The DNA of the CDR3 is TGCAGCGTTGAAATTTCGTCCTGGGGGGACTCCTACGAGCAGTACTTC.

V and J are TRBV6-5 and TRBJ1-1; tentatively, D is TRBD1 (5 bases). V lost 8 bases, J lost 3 bases, and 10 bases lay in between. The germline gives CDR1 MNHEY, CDR2 SVGAGI. CDR3 length: 12 residues. Here the CDR3 reads CASGWGYTEAFF. The CDR3 DNA sequence: TGTGCCAGCGGCTGGGGGTACACTGAAGCTTTCTTT.

This clonotype was recorded many times. The J gene is TRBJ2-3, the V gene TRBV6-2 or TRBV6-3; tentative D call: TRBD2 (6 bases). Germline V CDR1 and CDR2: MNHEY, SVGEGT. Trimming stripped 6 bases from V and 6 bases from J, with 13 bases between. The CDR3 is 13 amino acids. In DNA form, the CDR3 reads TGTGCCAGCAGCCCCCCCCTAGCGGATACGCAGTATTTT. Encoded protein: CASSPPLADTQYF.

Notes on this clonotype: One base away lies a much larger clone, so this may be a sequencing read error. This is likely a read error, given that the CDR3 carries no conserved phenylalanine or tryptophan at its end. J is TRBJ2-1 and V is TRBV12-3 or TRBV12-4; possibly TRBD1 for D (7 bases). CDR3 length: 16 amino acids. Trimming took 0 bases from V and 9 from J, leaving 18 bases between them. This CDR3 is CASSLARQGLAGEQFV. The CDR3 DNA reads TGTGCCAGCAGTTTAGCCCGACAGGGACTGGCAGGTGAGCAGTTCGTC.

This clonotype was seen ten or more times. The chain joins TRBV29-1 to TRBJ1-4; D remains unclear. This CDR3 region has 15 residues. V lost 0 bases to trimming and J lost 8 bases, with 16 bases between them. Germline V CDR1 and CDR2: SQVTM, ANQGSEA. CDR3 sequence (DNA): TGCAGCGTTGAAGATCTTCAAGGGTACGGAGAAAAACTGTTTTTT. Protein sequence: CSVEDLQGYGEKLFF.

The V and J genes are TRBV5-6 and TRBJ2-5; tentative D call: TRBD2 (5 bases). CDR1 SGHDT and CDR2 YYEEEE come from the germline V gene. The CDR3 has 12 residues. V lost 4 bases, J lost 5 bases, and 9 bases lay in between. The CDR3 DNA reads as TGTGCCAGCAGCGAGGGTCGGGAGACCCAGTACTTC. It codes for CASSEGRETQYF.

This clonotype was recorded a few times. The V gene is TRBV18, the J gene TRBJ2-1; 16 nucleotides agree with TRBD2. J was trimmed by 7 bases and V by 0 bases; bases with no gene match: 0. The CDR3 is made up of 16 amino acids. Germline CDR1 KGHSH, CDR2 LQKENI. This CDR3 reads CASSPPGLAGGNEQFF. As DNA, the CDR3 is TGTGCCAGCTCACCACCGGGACTAGCGGGGGGGAATGAGCAGTTCTTC. The full variable domain, in which reference TRBV18 and TRBJ2-1 provide the parts outside the CDR3, is NAGVMQNPRHLVRRRGQEARLRCSPMKGHSHVYWYRQLPEEGLKFMVYLQKENIIDESGMPKERFSAEFPKEGPSILRIQQVVRGDSAAYFCASSPPGLAGGNEQFFGPGTRLTVL.

This clonotype was seen a single time. A read error may be the cause here, since a much bigger clone is one base away. The chain has TRBV7-2 and TRBJ2-1; the match to TRBD2 covers 10 bases. Looked up from germline, CDR1 is SGHTA and CDR2 is FQGNSA. The CDR3 loop spans 15 amino acids. The CDR3 here is CAGSQKGLAVYEQFF. CDR3 DNA sequence: TGTGCCGGCAGCCAAAAAGGACTAGCGGTCTATGAGCAGTTCTTC. Drawing the rest from reference TRBV7-2 and TRBJ2-1, the complete variable domain is GAGVSQSPSNKVTEKGKDVELRCDPISGHTALYWYRQSLGQGLEFLIYFQGNSAPDKSGLPSDRFSAERTGGSVSTLTIQRTQQEDSAVYLCAGSQKGLAVYEQFFGPGTRLTVL.

This clonotype was observed many times. V is TRBV6-1 and J is TRBJ1-4, with a possible D match to TRBD1 (6 bases). The CDR3 loop spans 14 amino acids. The V gene lost 6 bases and the J gene lost 0 bases, with 8 bases spanning the gap. Germline values: CDR1 MNHNS, CDR2 SASEGT. CDR3 amino acids: CASRDSATNEKLFF. CDR3 DNA: TGTGCCAGCAGGGACAGCGCAACTAATGAAAAACTGTTTTTT.

This clonotype showed up many times. The chain combines TRBV7-9 with TRBJ2-7, with no clear D. Deletions cut 1 base from V and 0 bases from J, with 7 bases between. The CDR3 runs 14 residues. CDR1 and CDR2 from the germline V gene are SEHNR and FQNEAQ (reference sequence). The CDR3 spells CASSLGQSSYEQYF. DNA for the CDR3: TGTGCCAGCAGCTTAGGGCAGTCCTCCTACGAGCAGTACTTC.

The V and J genes are TRBV12-3 or TRBV12-4 and TRBJ1-5; the match to TRBD1 covers 9 bases. The J segment lost 4 bases and the V segment lost 6 bases, leaving 4 bases of the junction unmatched. CDR3 length: 14 amino acids. This chain's CDR3 is CASSGTGQNQPQHF. CDR3 nucleotides: TGTGCCAGCAGCGGGACAGGGCAAAATCAGCCCCAGCATTTT.

This clonotype was observed at least ten times. The J gene is TRBJ1-1, the V gene TRBV7-2; a possible D gene is TRBD1 (5 bases). The germline V gene has CDR1 SGHTA and CDR2 FQGNSA. V gave up 5 bases and J gave up 8 bases, with 9 bases separating them. The CDR3 is 11 amino acids. The CDR3 region is CASSPRTEAFF. The DNA of the CDR3 is TGTGCCAGCAGCCCCCGGACAGAAGCTTTCTTT. The variable domain in full, with the rest retrieved from reference TRBV7-2 and TRBJ1-1, is GAGVSQSPSNKVTEKGKDVELRCDPISGHTALYWYRQSLGQGLEFLIYFQGNSAPDKSGLPSDRFSAERTGGSVSTLTIQRTQQEDSAVYLCASSPRTEAFFGQGTRLTVV.

This clonotype was seen many times. At one boundary the junction diverges from the germline segment, which might be a read error. The rearrangement links TRBV7-8 to TRBJ2-5; D is possibly TRBD1 (6 bases). The CDR3 has 14 residues. Germline CDR1 SGHVS, CDR2 FQNEAQ. DNA for the CDR3: TGTGCCAGCAGCCTTCTGGAGTCCGGGACACGAAGTCACTTC. It specifies CASSLLESGTRSHF.

This clonotype came up many times. V gene TRBV12-3 or TRBV12-4 combines with J gene TRBJ2-3; 9 bases line up with TRBD2. V dropped 3 bases and J dropped 2; count of bases not matched to a gene: 3. The CDR3 consists of 15 residues. CDR3 sequence reads: CASSLGGRATDTQYF. The CDR3 region has the DNA TGTGCCAGCAGTTTGGGCGGGAGGGCCACAGATACGCAGTATTTT.

The rearrangement joins TRBV29-1 to TRBJ1-1, with TRBD1 matching 7 bases. This CDR3 comprises 12 residues. J lost 1 base, V lost 7 bases, and 3 bases had no gene match. Germline V gene lookup returns CDR1 SQVTM and CDR2 ANQGSEA. The CDR3 loop is CSAGGGNTEAFF. The CDR3 DNA follows: TGCAGCGCAGGGGGGGGGAACACTGAAGCTTTCTTT.

The chain joins TRBV12-3 or TRBV12-4 to TRBJ1-1; 7 bases align to TRBD1. This CDR3 has 15 amino acids. Germline trimming cut 6 bases from V and 5 bases from J; bases unmatched to any gene: 12. The CDR3 loop reads CASRNRRTGGTEAFF. The CDR3 coding sequence is TGTGCCAGCAGGAACCGCAGGACAGGCGGAACTGAAGCTTTCTTT.

Only a few counts were recorded for this clonotype. The chain employs TRBV7-9 and TRBJ1-1, with D unclear. V gave up 3 bases and J gave up 1 base, with 3 bases separating them. Germline values: CDR1 SEHNR, CDR2 FQNEAQ (reference sequence). The CDR3 has 12 residues. DNA of the CDR3: TGTGCCAGCAGCTTGAAGAACACTGAAGCTTTCTTT. As protein: CASSLKNTEAFF.

This clonotype was recorded at least ten times. V is TRBV10-3 and J is TRBJ2-7, with 16 bases that match TRBD2. Trimming at V came to 3 bases and at J to 5 bases, leaving 7 bases not matched to a gene. In germline, CDR1 is ENHRY, CDR2 SYGVKD. The CDR3 runs to 17 residues. CDR3 residues: CAISDPGLAGGRHEQYF. In DNA form, the CDR3 reads TGTGCCATCAGTGATCCGGGACTAGCGGGGGGGCGTCACGAGCAGTACTTC.

Only a few counts were recorded for this clonotype. The chain joins TRBV28 to TRBJ1-5; D is undetermined. This CDR3 region has 16 residues. CDR1 MDHEN and CDR2 SYDVKM come from the germline V gene. V lost 4 bases and J 2 bases, leaving 15 bases between the germline ends. The CDR3 DNA sequence: TGTGCCAGCAGTTCCTGGACCGGAGGTGGCAATCAGCCCCAGCATTTT. It yields the protein CASSSWTGGGNQPQHF.

This clonotype was counted ten times or more. The chain has TRBV7-2 and TRBJ2-7; 12 bases are a match to TRBD1. The V segment lost 5 bases and the J segment 1 base; nucleotides outside the gene matches: 3. Per germline, CDR1 SGHTA and CDR2 FQGNSA. The CDR3 is 15 residues long. The CDR3 DNA sequence: TGTGCCAGCAGCCGGGACAGGGGGCAGTCCTACGAGCAGTACTTC. It encodes CASSRDRGQSYEQYF.

This clonotype was detected many times. This chain links TRBV7-2 with TRBJ1-5; 8 nucleotides line up with TRBD1. The ends lost 4 bases at V and 7 bases at J; junction bases unmatched: 9. The length of the CDR3 is 15 residues. CDR1 SGHTA and CDR2 FQGNSA come from the germline V gene. The CDR3 sequence is CASSSLGQEGQPQHF. CDR3 DNA sequence: TGTGCCAGCAGCTCCCTGGGACAGGAAGGACAGCCCCAGCATTTT.